What follows is one TCR beta chain and its context. Its antigen is undetermined. The sample belongs to a study of shared clonotypes between healthy human individuals. Broader study findings: Rarefaction analysis demonstrated incomplete sorted-subset sequencing notwithstanding large depth. Clonotypes not shared had lower generation probabilities than those common to all four donors. Memory subsets had estimated richness that was generally smaller than that of naive subsets.

Original analysis: Junction-only sequences without quality scores were provided by ImmunoSEQ, so filtering was different. Measured with immunoSEQ multiplex PCR; TCRdb has only the in-frame clones, and not every one. The DNA was the basis for D and trimming; V, J and clone size are from that table. The sample lists 2 million to 2.5 million clones; about nine tenths were seen once. The receptor's source is a man aged 18 to 29 in good health. Some clones in this sample may be carry-over from other donors' samples. Material for sequencing was naive CD4+ T cells from PBMCs. Sample subset: CD45RA+ positively selected.

The CDR3 loop is CASRNSGTGYNEQFF. CDR3 sequence (DNA): TGTGCCAGCAGGAACTCGGGGACGGGCTACAATGAGCAGTTCTTC. This rearrangement joins TRBV9 to TRBJ2-1; D might be TRBD1 or TRBD2, each matching 5 bases. Trimming pared 5 bases from V and 3 bases from J, leaving 15 bases between. The CDR3 loop spans 15 amino acids. The germline gives CDR1 SGDLS, CDR2 YYNGEE.